The 7 T cell receptor beta chains presented below share a single source sample, sequenced in a study of shared clonotypes between healthy human individuals. The method was immunoSEQ multiplex PCR; TCRdb's version includes in-frame clones alone and lacks a portion of them. The sample yields about 2.2 million clones, 85% to 95% seen once. Positive CCR7 selection of CD45RO-negative cells yielded the naive CD8 cells, and terminally differentiated effector memory CD45RA+ cells were excluded. Input material: naive CD8+ T cells from PBMCs. Receptor source: a man between 18 and 29 years old in good health. Some clones in this sample may be carry-over from other donors' samples.

This sequence joins TRBV7-8 and TRBJ1-5, with a possible D match to TRBD1 (5 bases). Trimming stripped 1 base from V and 0 bases from J, with 10 bases between. This CDR3 contains 16 residues. Germline CDR1 SGHVS, CDR2 FQNEAQ. CDR3 amino acids: CASSLGAGISNQPQHF. DNA of the CDR3: TGTGCCAGCAGCTTAGGGGCAGGGATTAGCAATCAGCCCCAGCATTTT. Looking up the rest from reference TRBV7-8 and TRBJ1-5 gives the full variable domain: GAGVSQSPRYKVAKRGQDVALRCDPISGHVSLFWYQQALGQGPEFLTYFQNEAQLDKSGLPSDRFFAERPEGSVSTLKIQRTQQEDSAVYLCASSLGAGISNQPQHFGDGTRLSIL.

V and J are TRBV9 and TRBJ2-1; a weak D match, TRBD1 (6 bases). The CDR3 runs 15 residues. Germline values: CDR1 SGDLS, CDR2 YYNGEE. V was clipped by 0 bases and J by 6 bases, with 13 bases between them. CDR3 in amino acids: CASSVEGDIPNEQFF. CDR3 DNA sequence: TGTGCCAGCAGCGTAGAGGGGGACATACCCAATGAGCAGTTCTTC. The full variable domain, in which reference TRBV9 and TRBJ2-1 provide the parts outside the CDR3, is DSGVTQTPKHLITATGQRVTLRCSPRSGDLSVYWYQQSLDQGLQFLIQYYNGEERAKGNILERFSAQQFPDLHSELNLSSLELGDSALYFCASSVEGDIPNEQFFGPGTRLTVL.

This chain connects TRBV11-2 to TRBJ2-3; D not certain. Germline V gene data show CDR1 as SGHAT and CDR2 as FQNNGV. This CDR3 contains 16 residues. Trimming stripped 1 base from V and 0 bases from J, with 11 bases between. The CDR3 reads CASSLGAYLSTDTQYF. CDR3 nucleotides: TGTGCCAGCAGCTTAGGAGCCTACTTAAGCACAGATACGCAGTATTTT.

V gene TRBV27 combines with J gene TRBJ2-7, with 9 bases fitting TRBD2. The germline V gene encodes CDR1 MNHEY and CDR2 SMNVEV (reference sequence). This CDR3 has 16 amino acids. V lost 4 bases and J lost 4; bases outside the gene matches: 11. The CDR3 loop reads CASSWTGTSIPYEQYF. In nucleotides, the CDR3 is TGTGCCAGCAGTTGGACCGGGACTAGCATCCCGTACGAGCAGTACTTC.

The V and J genes are TRBV30 and TRBJ2-3, with TRBD2 matching over 11 bases. Trimming removed 5 bases from V and 2 bases from J; junction bases left unmatched: 6. The CDR3 is 15 residues long. Germline CDR1 GTSNPN, CDR2 SVGIG (reference sequence). CDR3 region: CAWERLAGTTDTQYF. CDR3 nucleotides: TGTGCCTGGGAACGACTAGCGGGGACCACAGATACGCAGTATTTT.

In this sample, this clone turned up a few times. This chain links TRBV27 with TRBJ1-3, with 7 bases lining up with TRBD1. The CDR3 spans 18 residues. The V gene's germline CDR1 is MNHEY and CDR2 SMNVEV (reference sequence). Trimming at V came to 5 bases and at J to 0 bases, leaving 13 bases not matched to a gene. The chain's CDR3 is CASSPTTRTGLSGNTIYF. CDR3 nucleotide sequence: TGTGCCAGCAGTCCAACTACCCGGACAGGACTCTCTGGAAACACCATATATTTT.

J is TRBJ2-3 and V is TRBV7-2, with TRBD2 matching over 14 bases. The trim removed 0 bases at V and 8 bases at J, leaving 4 bases unmatched. The CDR3 has 16 amino acids. The germline V gene has CDR1 SGHTA and CDR2 FQGNSA. CDR3 sequence: CASSLATSGREGTQYF. The CDR3, as DNA: TGTGCCAGCAGCTTAGCGACTAGCGGGAGGGAAGGTACGCAGTATTTT.